This TCR beta chain appears in the sequencing data of a study of blood T cell repertoires in COVID-19. Participants, roughly 18 to 90 years old, spanned under 30 US areas. Germline V gene sequence: CDR1 MDHEN, CDR2 SYDVKM. The CDR3 loop spans 13 amino acids. Trimming cost V 10 bases and J 0 bases, with 10 bases left between them. The authors' processing: Estimation of nucleated cell counts relied on the amplification of reference gene primers. Some clones are missing from TCRdb's copy, which holds only in-frame ones; the method was immunoSEQ multiplex PCR. Clone size and the V and J calls come from that table; the DNA yielded D and trimming. The sample lists almost 500,000 clones, 75% to 90% occurring once.

This clonotype was sampled from a woman aged 55-70 years who had recovered from COVID-19. Sequenced: PBMCs or T cells enriched from blood (not recorded which). The chain employs TRBV28 and TRBJ1-5; no clear D. CDR3 sequence reads: CATADYSNQPQHF. CDR3 sequence (DNA): TGTGCCACCGCGGATTATAGCAATCAGCCCCAGCATTTT.